These 5 T cell receptor beta chains came from one sample sequenced in a study of metastatic and nonmetastatic thyroid tumors. TCRdb ran MiXCR on the PCR reads. The sample yields about 34,000 clones, about 15% seen once. Prior to thyroid surgery, none of the patients had received any treatment. Sequenced sample: blood. All receptors come from a female donor with papillary thyroid cancer or a benign thyroid nodule (not recorded which). Some clones in this sample may be carry-over from other donors' samples.

This clone occurred a few times. The rearrangement uses TRBV4-2 and TRBJ2-7; tentatively, D is TRBD1 (5 bases). CDR1 is LGHNA and CDR2 is YNFKEQ in the germline V gene. This CDR3 region has 16 residues. The V end was cut by 0 bases, the J end by 9 bases, with 21 bases between. CDR3: CASSQDQGRWMNGQYF. The CDR3 coding sequence is TGTGCCAGCAGCCAAGATCAGGGAAGGTGGATGAACGGGCAGTACTTC.

This clone has more than one count but fewer than ten. This sequence joins TRBV6-6 and TRBJ2-7; 9 bases are a match to TRBD2. Germline values: CDR1 MNHNY, CDR2 SVGAGI (reference sequence). CDR3 length: 14 residues. The junction had 0 bases not matched to a gene; V was cut back by 0 bases and J by 3 bases. The CDR3 reads CASSYSSGSYEQYV. The CDR3 nucleotides read TGTGCCAGCAGTTACTCTAGCGGGAGCTACGAGCAGTACGTC.

This clone has at least ten counts. This chain links TRBV7-6 with TRBJ2-3; D is undetermined. Germline CDR1 reads SGHVS; CDR2 reads FNYEAQ. V was clipped by 1 base and J by 1 base, with 3 bases between them. The CDR3 runs 13 residues. The CDR3 reads CASSLGRTDTQYF. The CDR3 region has the DNA TGTGCCAGCAGCTTAGGCCGCACAGATACGCAGTATTTT.

This clone was observed a handful of times. A junction end diverges from the germline sequence, so it may reflect a read error. This rearrangement joins TRBV15 to TRBJ1-4, with 7 bases matching TRBD1. The CDR3 spans 15 residues. Looked up from germline, CDR1 is LNHNV and CDR2 is YYDKDF (reference sequence). The chain's CDR3 is CPTSRNRGTNEKLFF. The CDR3 bases are TGCCCCACCAGCAGAAACAGGGGCACTAATGAAAAACTGTTTTTT.

This clone occurred many times. V is TRBV30 and J is TRBJ1-1; the D gene is possibly TRBD1 (5 bases). V was cut by 0 bases and J by 3 bases, with 8 bases left in between. This CDR3 has 13 amino acids. Germline loops: CDR1 GTSNPN, CDR2 SVGIG (reference sequence). CDR3 in amino acids: CAWSVRGHTEAFF. DNA of the CDR3: TGTGCCTGGAGTGTACGGGGCCACACTGAAGCTTTCTTT.